This T cell receptor beta chain was found in a study of Ad26.COV2.S vaccination and SARS-CoV-2 variants. Using immunoSEQ multiplex PCR, the repertoire was profiled, and TCRdb retains in-frame clones only, with some absent. The sample has 380,000 or so clones; approximately 90% are singletons. Trimming took 2 bases from V and 4 from J; bases not matched to a gene: 7. Germline lookup yields CDR1 ENHRY and CDR2 SYGVKD. This CDR3 is 16 amino acids long. Described treatment: approximately 18 received Ad26.COV2.S at low or high dose, single or two shots; about 5 received placebo; per-sample allocation not given. Following the first vaccine or placebo injection, samples were taken on day 63.

The clonotype was recovered from a person aged 18-60 years who received the Ad26.COV2.S COVID-19 vaccine or a placebo. The specimen comprised peripheral blood, sampled in a trial of Ad26.COV2.S vaccine versus placebo. The rearrangement joins TRBV10-3 to TRBJ2-3, with TRBD2 matching over 9 bases. DNA of the CDR3: TGTGCCATCAGTGAGAGGTCTAGCGGGGCTTCAGATACGCAGTATTTT. It encodes CAISERSSGASDTQYF.